This TCR beta chain is drawn from a study of OX40 agonist ivuxolimab in advanced cancers. Study at large: Prior checkpoint blockade (anti-PD-1, anti-PD-L1 or anti-CTLA-4) was permitted; about 40% had it.

The repertoire was sequenced with immunoSEQ multiplex PCR; TCRdb's copy has only in-frame clones and lacks some. The sample holds around 69,000 clones, 85% to 90% seen once. Study findings and constraints: A proportion of nonresponders additionally exhibited low normalized T-cell clonal expansion. Average numbers of expanded clones were greater in CD8+ T cells than in CD4+.

Autoimmune disease history or systemic immunosuppression excluded patients. Concerning this clone: What it binds is not known.

Deletions cut 2 bases from V and 0 bases from J, with 5 bases between. The CDR3 totals 14 residues. Germline V gene data show CDR1 as MDHEN and CDR2 as SYDVKM. The gene calls are TRBV28 and TRBJ1-3, with D uncertain. The source material was CD4+ or CD8+ T cells sorted from blood, sampled in a trial of the OX40 agonist ivuxolimab. This sequence was found in an adult with an advanced solid tumor such as melanoma, head and neck, liver or kidney cancer. The CDR3 sequence: CASSLQSSGNTIYF. In DNA, the CDR3 is TGTGCCAGCAGTTTACAGAGCTCTGGAAACACCATATATTTT.